This TCR beta chain was recovered during a study of cytomegalovirus exposure and HLA in healthy donors. The count of this clone is one. The target antigen is unknown. Regarding the study as a whole: Reportedly, cytomegalovirus status was diagnosed with high sensitivity and specificity. Cytomegalovirus-associated status was assigned to about 180 TCR beta chains.

Germline-derived CDR1 and CDR2 are SGHNT and YYREEE (reference sequence). The CDR3 sequence is 13 residues long. V shed 1 base and J shed 4 bases, with 8 bases lying between them. TCRdb's table, derived via immunoSEQ multiplex PCR, lists solely in-frame clones and lacks some. The sample includes 150,000 to 200,000 clones, 80% to 90% of them seen just once. The gene calls are TRBV5-4 and TRBJ2-5; D gene uncertain. This clonotype originated in a woman in her twenties or thirties in good health and CMV-seronegative. Input material: PBMCs. This chain's CDR3 is CASSLWGSETQYF. The CDR3 nucleotides read TGTGCCAGCAGCTTGTGGGGTTCAGAGACCCAGTACTTC.